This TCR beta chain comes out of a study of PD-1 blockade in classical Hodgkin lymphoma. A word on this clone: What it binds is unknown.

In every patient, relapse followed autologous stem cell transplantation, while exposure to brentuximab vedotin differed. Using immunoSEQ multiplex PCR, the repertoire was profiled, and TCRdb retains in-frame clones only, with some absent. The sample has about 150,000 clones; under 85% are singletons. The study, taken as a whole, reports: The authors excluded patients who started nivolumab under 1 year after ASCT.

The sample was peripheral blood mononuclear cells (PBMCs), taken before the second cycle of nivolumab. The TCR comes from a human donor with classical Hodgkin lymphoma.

The CDR3: CASRSDRGRRYEQYF. CDR3 bases: TGTGCCAGCAGGTCTGACAGGGGGCGACGGTACGAGCAGTACTTC. V is TRBV6-5 and J is TRBJ2-7; TRBD1 agrees at 10 bases. With V trimmed by 6 bases and J by 4 bases, 9 bases remained unmatched. Germline CDR1 is MNHEY and CDR2 is SVGAGI. CDR3 length: 15 residues.